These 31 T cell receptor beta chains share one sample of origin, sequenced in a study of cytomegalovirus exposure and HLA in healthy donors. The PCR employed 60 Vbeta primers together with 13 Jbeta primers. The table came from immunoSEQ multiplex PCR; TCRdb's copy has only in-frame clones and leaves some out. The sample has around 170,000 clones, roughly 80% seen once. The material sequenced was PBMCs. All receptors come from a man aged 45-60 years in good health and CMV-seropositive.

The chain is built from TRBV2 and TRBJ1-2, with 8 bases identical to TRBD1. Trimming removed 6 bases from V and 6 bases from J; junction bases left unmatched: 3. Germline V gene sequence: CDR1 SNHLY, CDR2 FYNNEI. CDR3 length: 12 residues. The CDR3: CASRVDRDGYTF. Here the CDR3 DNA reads TGTGCCAGCAGGGTGGACAGGGATGGCTACACCTTC.

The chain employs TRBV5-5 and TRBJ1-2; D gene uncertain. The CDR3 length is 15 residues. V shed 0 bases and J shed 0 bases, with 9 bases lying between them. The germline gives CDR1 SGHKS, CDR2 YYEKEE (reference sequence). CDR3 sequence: CASSLALTANYGYTF. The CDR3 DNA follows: TGTGCCAGCAGCTTGGCCTTAACAGCTAACTATGGCTACACCTTC.

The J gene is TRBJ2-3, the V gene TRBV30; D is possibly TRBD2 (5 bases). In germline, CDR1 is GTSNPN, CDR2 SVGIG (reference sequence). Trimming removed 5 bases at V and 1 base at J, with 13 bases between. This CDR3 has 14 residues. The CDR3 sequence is CAWEIPRGTDTQYF. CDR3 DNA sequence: TGTGCCTGGGAGATCCCGCGGGGCACAGATACGCAGTATTTT.

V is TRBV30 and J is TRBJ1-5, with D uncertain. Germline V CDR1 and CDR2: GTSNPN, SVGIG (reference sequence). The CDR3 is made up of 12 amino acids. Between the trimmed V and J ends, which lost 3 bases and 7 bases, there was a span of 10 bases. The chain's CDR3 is CAWSRGGQPQHF. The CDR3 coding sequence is TGTGCCTGGAGCCGGGGTGGGCAGCCCCAGCATTTT. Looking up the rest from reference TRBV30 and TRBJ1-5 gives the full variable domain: SQTIHQWPATLVQPVGSPLSLECTVEGTSNPNLYWYRQAAGRGLQLLFYSVGIGQISSEVPQNLSASRPQDRQFILSSKKLLLSDSGFYLCAWSRGGQPQHFGDGTRLSIL.

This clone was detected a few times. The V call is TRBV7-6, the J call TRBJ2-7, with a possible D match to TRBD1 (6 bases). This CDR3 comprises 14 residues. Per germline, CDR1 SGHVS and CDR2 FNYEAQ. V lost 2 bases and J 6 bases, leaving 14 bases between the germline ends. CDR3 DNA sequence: TGTGCCAGCAGCTTACAACAGGGTGGGCGCGAGCAGTACTTC. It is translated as CASSLQQGGREQYF. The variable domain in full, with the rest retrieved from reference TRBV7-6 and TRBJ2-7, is GAGVSQSPRYKVTKRGQDVALRCDPISGHVSLYWYRQALGQGPEFLTYFNYEAQQDKSGLPNDRFSAERPEGSISTLTIQRTEQRDSAMYRCASSLQQGGREQYFGPGTRLTVT.

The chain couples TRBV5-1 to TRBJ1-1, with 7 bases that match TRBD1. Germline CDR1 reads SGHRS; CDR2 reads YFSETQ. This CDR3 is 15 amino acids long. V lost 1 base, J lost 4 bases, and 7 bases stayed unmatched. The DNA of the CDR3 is TGCGCCAGCAGCTTGTTCGACAGGGCGGTCACTGAAGCTTTCTTT. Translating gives CASSLFDRAVTEAFF.

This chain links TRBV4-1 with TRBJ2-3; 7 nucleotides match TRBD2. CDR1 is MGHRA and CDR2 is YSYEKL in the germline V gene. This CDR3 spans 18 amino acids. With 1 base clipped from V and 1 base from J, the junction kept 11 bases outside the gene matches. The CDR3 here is CASSQGGRRDYRTDTQYF. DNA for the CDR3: TGCGCCAGCAGCCAAGGGGGGAGGCGGGACTACCGCACAGATACGCAGTATTTT.

The CDR3 reads CASIRSPGNTIYF. Here the CDR3 DNA reads TGTGCCAGCATAAGGAGCCCTGGAAACACCATATATTTT. The rearrangement joins TRBV28 to TRBJ1-3; no reliable D call. CDR1 and CDR2 from the germline V gene are MDHEN and SYDVKM. Trimming stripped 7 bases from V and 2 bases from J, with 9 bases between. This CDR3 has 13 residues.

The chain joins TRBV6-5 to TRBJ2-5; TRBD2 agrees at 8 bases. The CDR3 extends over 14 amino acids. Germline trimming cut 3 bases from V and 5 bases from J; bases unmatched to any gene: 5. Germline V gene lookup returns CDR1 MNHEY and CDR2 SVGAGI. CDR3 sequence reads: CASSYGRGGETQYF. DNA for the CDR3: TGTGCCAGCAGTTATGGACGGGGGGGGGAGACCCAGTACTTC.

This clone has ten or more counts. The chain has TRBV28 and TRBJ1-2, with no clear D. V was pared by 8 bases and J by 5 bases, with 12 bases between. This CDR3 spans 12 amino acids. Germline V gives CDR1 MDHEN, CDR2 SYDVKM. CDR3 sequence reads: CASGAPAYGYTF. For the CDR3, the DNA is TGTGCCAGCGGAGCCCCGGCATATGGCTACACCTTC.

CDR3 amino acids: CASSYTGGADTQYF. The CDR3 DNA reads as TGCGCCAGCAGCTACACAGGGGGGGCAGATACGCAGTATTTT. The V gene is TRBV5-1, the J gene TRBJ2-3; D perhaps matches TRBD1 (8 bases). The CDR3 is 14 amino acids. V lost 3 bases and J 4 bases, leaving 12 bases between the germline ends. The germline V gene encodes CDR1 SGHRS and CDR2 YFSETQ.

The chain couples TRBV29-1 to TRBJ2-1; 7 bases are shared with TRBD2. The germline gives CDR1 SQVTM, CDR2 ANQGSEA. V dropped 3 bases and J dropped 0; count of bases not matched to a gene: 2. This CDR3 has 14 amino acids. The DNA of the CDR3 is TGCAGCGTTGAGACTAGCCTCTCCTACAATGAGCAGTTCTTC. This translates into CSVETSLSYNEQFF.

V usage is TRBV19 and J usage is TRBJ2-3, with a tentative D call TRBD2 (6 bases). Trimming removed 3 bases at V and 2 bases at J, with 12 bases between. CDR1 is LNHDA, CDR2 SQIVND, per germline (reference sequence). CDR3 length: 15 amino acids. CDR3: CASSIGGVPTDTQYF. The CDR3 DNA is TGTGCCAGTAGTATCGGCGGGGTCCCCACAGATACGCAGTATTTT.

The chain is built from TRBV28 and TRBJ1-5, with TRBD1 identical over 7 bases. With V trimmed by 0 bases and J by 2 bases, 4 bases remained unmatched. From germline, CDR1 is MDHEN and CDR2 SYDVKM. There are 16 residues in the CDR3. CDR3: CASSLWRGLGNQPQHF. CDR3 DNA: TGTGCCAGCAGTTTATGGAGGGGGCTGGGCAATCAGCCCCAGCATTTT. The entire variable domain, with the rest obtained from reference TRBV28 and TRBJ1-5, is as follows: DVKVTQSSRYLVKRTGEKVFLECVQDMDHENMFWYRQDPGLGLRLIYFSYDVKMKEKGDIPEGYSVSREKKERFSLILESASTNQTSMYLCASSLWRGLGNQPQHFGDGTRLSIL.

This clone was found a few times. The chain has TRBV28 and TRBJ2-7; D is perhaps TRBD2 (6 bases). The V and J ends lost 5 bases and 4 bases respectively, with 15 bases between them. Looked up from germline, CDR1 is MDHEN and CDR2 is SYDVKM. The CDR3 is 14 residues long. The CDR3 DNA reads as TGTGCCAGCAGTCTTAAGGGCGCGGGGTACGAGCAGTACTTC. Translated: CASSLKGAGYEQYF.

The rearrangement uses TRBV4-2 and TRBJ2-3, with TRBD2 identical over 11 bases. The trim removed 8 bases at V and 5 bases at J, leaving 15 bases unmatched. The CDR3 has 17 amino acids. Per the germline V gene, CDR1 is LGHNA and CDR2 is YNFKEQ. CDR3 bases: TGTGCCAGCCTCCGTCACCCCGGACTAGCGGGCGGAGATACGCAGTATTTT. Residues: CASLRHPGLAGGDTQYF.

The CDR3 protein is CASSLARGQGIVNTEAFF. The CDR3, as DNA: TGTGCCAGCAGCTTAGCGAGGGGACAGGGGATCGTGAACACTGAAGCTTTCTTT. This chain links TRBV7-2 with TRBJ1-1, with TRBD1 identical over 10 bases. Germline V gives CDR1 SGHTA, CDR2 FQGNSA. Losses at the gene ends were 0 bases for V and 0 bases for J; bases not matched to a gene: 7. CDR3 length: 18 amino acids. Variable domain in full (rest from reference TRBV7-2 and TRBJ1-1): GAGVSQSPSNKVTEKGKDVELRCDPISGHTALYWYRQSLGQGLEFLIYFQGNSAPDKSGLPSDRFSAERTGGSVSTLTIQRTQQEDSAVYLCASSLARGQGIVNTEAFFGQGTRLTVV.

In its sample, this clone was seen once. The CDR3 reads CSVEALAGVWEQFF. CDR3 nucleotide sequence: TGCAGCGTTGAGGCCCTAGCGGGGGTTTGGGAGCAGTTCTTC. The J gene is TRBJ2-1, the V gene TRBV29-1; 10 nucleotides agree with TRBD2. The germline CDR1 and CDR2 sequences are SQVTM and ANQGSEA. The CDR3 is made up of 14 amino acids. Trimming took 3 bases from V and 10 from J; bases not matched to a gene: 9.

CDR3 DNA sequence: TGTGCCAGTACCCCTTGGGCGCGGGACACTGAAGCTTTCTTT. Protein sequence: CASTPWARDTEAFF. V usage is TRBV19 and J usage is TRBJ1-1; D remains unclear. The germline V and J ends were trimmed by 7 bases and 3 bases, with 15 bases remaining between them. The CDR3 contains 14 residues. Germline values: CDR1 LNHDA, CDR2 SQIVND (reference sequence). Complete variable domain (other parts from reference TRBV19 and TRBJ1-1): DGGITQSPKYLFRKEGQNVTLSCEQNLNHDAMYWYRQDPGQGLRLIYYSQIVNDFQKGDIAEGYSVSREKKESFPLTVTSAQKNPTAFYLCASTPWARDTEAFFGQGTRLTVV.

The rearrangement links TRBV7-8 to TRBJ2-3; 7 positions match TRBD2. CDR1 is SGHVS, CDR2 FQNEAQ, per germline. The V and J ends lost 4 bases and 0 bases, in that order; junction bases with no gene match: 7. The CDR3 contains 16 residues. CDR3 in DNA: TGTGCCAGCAGCTCCCTGGGGGGGACTAGCACAGATACGCAGTATTTT. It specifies CASSSLGGTSTDTQYF.

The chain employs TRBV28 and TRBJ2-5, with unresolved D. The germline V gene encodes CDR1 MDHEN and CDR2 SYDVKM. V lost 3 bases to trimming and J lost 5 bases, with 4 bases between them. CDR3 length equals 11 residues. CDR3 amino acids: CASSFYETQYF. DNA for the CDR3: TGTGCCAGCAGTTTCTACGAGACCCAGTACTTC.

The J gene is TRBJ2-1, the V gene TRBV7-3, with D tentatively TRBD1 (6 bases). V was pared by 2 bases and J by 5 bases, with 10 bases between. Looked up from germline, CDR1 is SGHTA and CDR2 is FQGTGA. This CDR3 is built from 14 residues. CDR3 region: CASSLGTSDNEQFF. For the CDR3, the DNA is TGTGCCAGCAGCTTAGGGACATCAGACAATGAGCAGTTCTTC.

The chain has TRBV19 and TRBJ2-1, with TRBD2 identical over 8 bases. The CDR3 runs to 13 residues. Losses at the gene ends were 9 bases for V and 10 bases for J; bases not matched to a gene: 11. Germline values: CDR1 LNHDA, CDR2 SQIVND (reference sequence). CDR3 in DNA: TGTGCCAGCTCCGGGACTAGGGGCTCGGAGCAGTTCTTC. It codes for CASSGTRGSEQFF.

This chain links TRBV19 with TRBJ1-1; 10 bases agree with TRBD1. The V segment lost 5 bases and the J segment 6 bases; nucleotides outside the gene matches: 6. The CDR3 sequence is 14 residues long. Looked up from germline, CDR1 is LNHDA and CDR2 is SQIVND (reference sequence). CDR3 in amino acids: CASSGGQGNAEAFF. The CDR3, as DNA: TGTGCCAGTAGTGGGGGACAGGGGAATGCTGAAGCTTTCTTT.

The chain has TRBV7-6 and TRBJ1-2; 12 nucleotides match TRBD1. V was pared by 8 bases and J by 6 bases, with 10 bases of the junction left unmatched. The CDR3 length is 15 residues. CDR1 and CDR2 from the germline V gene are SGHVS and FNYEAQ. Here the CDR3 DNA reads TGTGCCAGCGGGGGACAGGGGGCAGGATTGAATGGCTACACCTTC. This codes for CASGGQGAGLNGYTF.

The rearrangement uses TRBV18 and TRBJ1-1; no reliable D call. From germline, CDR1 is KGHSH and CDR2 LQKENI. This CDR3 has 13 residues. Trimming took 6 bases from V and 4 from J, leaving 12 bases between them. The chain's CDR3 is CASSVEEGTEAFF. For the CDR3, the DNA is TGTGCCAGCTCGGTGGAGGAGGGCACTGAAGCTTTCTTT.

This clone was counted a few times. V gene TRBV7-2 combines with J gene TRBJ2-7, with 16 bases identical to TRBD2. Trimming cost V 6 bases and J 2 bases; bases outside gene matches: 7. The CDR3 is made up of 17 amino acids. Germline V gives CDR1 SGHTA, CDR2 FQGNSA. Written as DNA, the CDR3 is TGTGCCAGCAGACAAACGGGACTAGCGGGAGGGACCTACGAGCAGTACTTC. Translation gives CASRQTGLAGGTYEQYF.

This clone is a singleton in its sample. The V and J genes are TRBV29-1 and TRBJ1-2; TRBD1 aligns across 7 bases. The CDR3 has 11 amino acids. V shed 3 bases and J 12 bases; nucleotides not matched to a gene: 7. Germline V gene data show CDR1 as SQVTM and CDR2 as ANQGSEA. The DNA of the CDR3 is TGCAGCGTTGACCGACAGGGCGAAAACACCTTC. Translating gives CSVDRQGENTF.

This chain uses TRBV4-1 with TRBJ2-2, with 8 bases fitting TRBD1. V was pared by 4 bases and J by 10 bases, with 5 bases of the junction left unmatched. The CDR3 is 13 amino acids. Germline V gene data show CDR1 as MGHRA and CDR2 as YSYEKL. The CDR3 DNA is TGCGCCAGCAGCCCCACGGACAGGGAGGAGCTGTTTTTT. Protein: CASSPTDREELFF.

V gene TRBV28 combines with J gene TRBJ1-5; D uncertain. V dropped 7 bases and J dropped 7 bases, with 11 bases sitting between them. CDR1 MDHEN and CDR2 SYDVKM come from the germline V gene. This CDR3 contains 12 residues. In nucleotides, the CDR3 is TGTGCCAGCACTCTTCAGCGGCAGCCCCAGCATTTT. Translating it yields CASTLQRQPQHF. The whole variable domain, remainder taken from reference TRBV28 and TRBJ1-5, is DVKVTQSSRYLVKRTGEKVFLECVQDMDHENMFWYRQDPGLGLRLIYFSYDVKMKEKGDIPEGYSVSREKKERFSLILESASTNQTSMYLCASTLQRQPQHFGDGTRLSIL.

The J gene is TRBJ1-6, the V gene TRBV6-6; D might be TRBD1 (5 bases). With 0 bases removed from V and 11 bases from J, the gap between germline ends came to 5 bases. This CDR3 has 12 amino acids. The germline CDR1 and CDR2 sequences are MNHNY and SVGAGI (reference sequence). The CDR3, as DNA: TGTGCCAGCAGTTACTCAGGGGCACCCCTCCACTTT. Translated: CASSYSGAPLHF.